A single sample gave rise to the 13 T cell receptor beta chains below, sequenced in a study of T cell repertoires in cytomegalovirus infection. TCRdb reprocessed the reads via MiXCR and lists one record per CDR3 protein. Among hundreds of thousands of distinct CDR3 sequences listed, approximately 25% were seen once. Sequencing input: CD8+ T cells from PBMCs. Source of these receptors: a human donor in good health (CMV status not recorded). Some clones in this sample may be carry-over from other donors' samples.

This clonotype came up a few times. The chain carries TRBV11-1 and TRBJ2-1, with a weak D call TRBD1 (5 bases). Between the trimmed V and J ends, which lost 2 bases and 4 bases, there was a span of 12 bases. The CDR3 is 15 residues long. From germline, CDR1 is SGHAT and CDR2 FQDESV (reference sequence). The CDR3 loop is CASSLLGAFYNEQFF. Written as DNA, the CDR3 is TGTGCCAGCAGCTTACTAGGGGCGTTTTACAATGAGCAGTTCTTC.

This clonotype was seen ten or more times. This CDR3 reads CASGTGEYNEQFF. In nucleotides, the CDR3 is TGTGCCAGCGGGACAGGGGAATACAATGAGCAGTTCTTC. The rearrangement uses TRBV7-9 and TRBJ2-1; TRBD1 matches 10 bases. Losses at the gene ends were 8 bases for V and 4 bases for J; bases not matched to a gene: 2. Germline CDR1 is SEHNR and CDR2 is FQNEAQ (reference sequence). There are 13 residues in the CDR3. The variable domain in full, completed from reference TRBV7-9 and TRBJ2-1, reads DTGVSQNPRHKITKRGQNVTFRCDPISEHNRLYWYRQTLGQGPEFLTYFQNEAQLEKSRLLSDRFSAERPKGSFSTLEIQRTEQGDSAMYLCASGTGEYNEQFFGPGTRLTVL.

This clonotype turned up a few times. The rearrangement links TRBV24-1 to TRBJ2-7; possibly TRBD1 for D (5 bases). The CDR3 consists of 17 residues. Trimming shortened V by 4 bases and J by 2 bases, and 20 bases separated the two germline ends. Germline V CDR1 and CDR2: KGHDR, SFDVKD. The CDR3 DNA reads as TGTGCCACCAGTGAAATCAAAGGGGCCTTCTGCACCTACGAGCAGTACGTC. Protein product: CATSEIKGAFCTYEQYV.

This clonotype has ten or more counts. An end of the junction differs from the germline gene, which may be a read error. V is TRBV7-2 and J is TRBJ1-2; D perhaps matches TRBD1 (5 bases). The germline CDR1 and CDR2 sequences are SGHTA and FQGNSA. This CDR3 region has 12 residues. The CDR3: CASSHLRTDSLF. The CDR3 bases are TGTGCCAGCAGCCACCTGCGGACCGACAGCCTCTTC.

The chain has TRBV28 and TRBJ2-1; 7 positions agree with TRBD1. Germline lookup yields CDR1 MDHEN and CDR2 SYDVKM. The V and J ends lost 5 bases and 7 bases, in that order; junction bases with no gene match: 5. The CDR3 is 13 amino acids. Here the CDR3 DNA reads TGTGCCAGCAGTCCGACGGACAGGAATGAGCAGTTCTTC. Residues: CASSPTDRNEQFF.

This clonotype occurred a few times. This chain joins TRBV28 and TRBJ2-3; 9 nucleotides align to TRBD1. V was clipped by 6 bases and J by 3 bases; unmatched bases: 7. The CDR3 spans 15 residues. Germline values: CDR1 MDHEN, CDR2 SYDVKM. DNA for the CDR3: TGTGCCAGCAGCCCCGGGACAGGGCTTACAGATACGCAGTATTTT. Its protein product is CASSPGTGLTDTQYF. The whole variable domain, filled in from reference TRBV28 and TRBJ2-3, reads DVKVTQSSRYLVKRTGEKVFLECVQDMDHENMFWYRQDPGLGLRLIYFSYDVKMKEKGDIPEGYSVSREKKERFSLILESASTNQTSMYLCASSPGTGLTDTQYFGPGTRLTVL.

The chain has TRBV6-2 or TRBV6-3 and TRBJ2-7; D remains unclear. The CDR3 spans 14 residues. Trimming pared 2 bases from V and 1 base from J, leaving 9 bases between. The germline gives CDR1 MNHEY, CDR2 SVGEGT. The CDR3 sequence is CASSYAVLSYEQYV. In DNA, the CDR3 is TGTGCCAGCAGTTACGCGGTCCTATCCTACGAGCAGTACGTC.

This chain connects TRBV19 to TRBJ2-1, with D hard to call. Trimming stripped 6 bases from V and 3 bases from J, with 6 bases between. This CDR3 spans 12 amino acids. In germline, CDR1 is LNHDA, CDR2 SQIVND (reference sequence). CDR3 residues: CASSLFYNEQFF. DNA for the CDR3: TGTGCCAGTAGCTTGTTCTACAATGAGCAGTTCTTC.

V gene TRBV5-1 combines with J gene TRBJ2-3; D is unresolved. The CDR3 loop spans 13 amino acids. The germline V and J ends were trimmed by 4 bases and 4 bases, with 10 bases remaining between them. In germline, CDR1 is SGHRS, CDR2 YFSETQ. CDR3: CASSPIFSDTQYF. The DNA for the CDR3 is TGCGCCAGCAGCCCCATCTTCTCAGATACGCAGTATTTT.

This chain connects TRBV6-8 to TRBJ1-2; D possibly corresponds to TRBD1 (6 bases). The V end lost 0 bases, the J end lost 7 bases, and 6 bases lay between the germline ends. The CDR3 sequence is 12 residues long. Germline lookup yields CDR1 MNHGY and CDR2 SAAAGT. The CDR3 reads CASSYSGAGYTF. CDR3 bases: TGTGCCAGCAGTTACTCGGGGGCTGGCTACACCTTC.

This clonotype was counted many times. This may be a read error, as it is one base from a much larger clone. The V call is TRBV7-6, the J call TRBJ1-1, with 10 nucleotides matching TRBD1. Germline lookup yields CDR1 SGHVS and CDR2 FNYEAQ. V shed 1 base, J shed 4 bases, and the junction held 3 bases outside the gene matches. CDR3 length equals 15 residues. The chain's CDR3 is CASSLGTGGGTEAFF. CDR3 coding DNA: TGTGCCAGCAGCTTAGGGACAGGGGGAGGCACTGAAGCTTTCTTT.

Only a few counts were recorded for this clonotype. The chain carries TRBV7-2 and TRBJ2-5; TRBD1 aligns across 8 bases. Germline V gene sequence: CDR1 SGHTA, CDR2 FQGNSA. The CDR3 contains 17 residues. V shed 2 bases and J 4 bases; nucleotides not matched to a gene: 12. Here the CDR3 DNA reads TGTGCCAGCAGCTTAAGTCAGACAGGGGTGACGAGAGAGACCCAGTACTTC. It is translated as CASSLSQTGVTRETQYF.

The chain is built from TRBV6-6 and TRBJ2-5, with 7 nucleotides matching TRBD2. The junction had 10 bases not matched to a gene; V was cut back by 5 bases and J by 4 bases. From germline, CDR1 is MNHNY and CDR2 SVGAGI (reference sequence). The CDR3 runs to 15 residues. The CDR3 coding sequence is TGTGCCAGCAGTGGACCTATGAGCGGGGCAGAGACCCAGTACTTC. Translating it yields CASSGPMSGAETQYF.